These T cell receptor beta chains were read from a single sample in a study of beta chain features in type 1 diabetes. Measured with immunoSEQ multiplex PCR; TCRdb has only the in-frame clones, and not every one. The table has 400,000 to 550,000 clones, over 9.5% seen once. Sequences were obtained from naive CD4+ T cells from blood. These receptors came from a young woman in good health. The CDR3 runs from the conserved cysteine through the conserved F or W. Fields, in order: D gene, J gene, V gene, clone size, CDR3 DNA, CDR3 protein. A D gene is named only where the DNA matches it firmly. Size is omitted from some rows. Given values are once, few, many or a class for expanded clones.

.,TRBJ2-3,TRBV6-1,few,TGTGCCAGCAGGGCCCCTAGCACAGATACGCAGTATTTT,CASRAPSTDTQYF
.,TRBJ2-5,TRBV28,few,TGTGCCAGCAGTTTAACAGGGAAGACCCAGTACTTC,CASSLTGKTQYF
.,TRBJ2-1,TRBV12-5,few,TGTGCTAGTGGTTTGGTATCGGGCCGTATGCAGCAGTTCTTC,CASGLVSGRMQQFF
.,TRBJ2-2,TRBV19,.,TGTGCCAGTACGGACAGACCGGGGTACACCGGGGAGCTGTTTTTT,CASTDRPGYTGELFF
.,TRBJ2-2,TRBV6-5,.,TGTGCCAGCAGTTATCAGGTTGCGGGGGAGCTGTTTTTT,CASSYQVAGELFF
.,TRBJ2-5,TRBV15,few,TGTGCCACCAGCAGAGAAAACAGGGAAGCCGGATCCTTTCAAGAGACCCAGTACTTC,CATSRENREAGSFQETQYF
.,TRBJ2-3,TRBV7-9,few,TGTGCCAGCAGCTTAACGGGATATTCGGATACGCAGTATTTT,CASSLTGYSDTQYF
.,TRBJ2-3,TRBV6-5,.,TGTGCCAGCAGTTACTCGGCAGCGAGCCGCACAGATACGCAGTATTTT,CASSYSAASRTDTQYF
.,TRBJ1-1,TRBV7-2,few,TGTGCCAGCAGCTTAGCCCGGACAGCAGAAGCTTTCTTT,CASSLARTAEAFF
.,TRBJ1-1,TRBV4-3,few,TGCGCCAGCAGCCAAGATTTAGGCACAGGGACTACTACAGAAGCTTTCTTT,CASSQDLGTGTTTEAFF
.,TRBJ2-3,TRBV9,.,TGTGCCAGCAGTGTCGTCGCGGGGACGGCTGCGCAGTATTTT,CASSVVAGTAAQYF
.,TRBJ2-1,TRBV4-3,few,TGCGCCAGCAGCTTGTCAAGGGCCAATGAGCAGTTCTTC,CASSLSRANEQFF
.,TRBJ1-2,TRBV5-4,.,TGTGCCAGCAGCTTCGAACAGGACCTTAACTATGGCTACACCTTC,CASSFEQDLNYGYTF
TRBD1,TRBJ2-1,TRBV7-9,few,TGTGCCAGCAGCTTAGTCTCGTTAAGGGACAGGGACATCAATGAGCAGTTCTTC,CASSLVSLRDRDINEQFF
.,TRBJ1-5,TRBV7-9,few,TGTGCCAGCAGTTTCACAGGGTCGGCTCAGCCCCAGCATTTT,CASSFTGSAQPQHF
.,TRBJ1-1,TRBV29-1,.,TGCAGCGTTGAAGATCAGCGGGGGGCGACTGAAGCTTTCTTT,CSVEDQRGATEAFF
.,TRBJ1-2,TRBV29-1,few,TGCAGCACAGGGCACAGGGCCCGGACTAACTATGGCTACACCTTC,CSTGHRARTNYGYTF
TRBD1,TRBJ1-2,TRBV4-3,.,TGCGCCAGCAGCCAAGAAGGACAGGGTAGTTATTTTTTTGGCTACACCTTC,CASSQEGQGSYFFGYTF
.,TRBJ2-5,TRBV28,few,TGTGCCAGCAGTTCCCTTTCGATACCGGGGACCCAGTACTTC,CASSSLSIPGTQYF
.,TRBJ2-5,TRBV29-1,.,TGCAGCGTCGCCTATGGAGGGTCCCAAGAGACCCAGTACTTC,CSVAYGGSQETQYF
TRBD2,TRBJ2-3,TRBV30,few,TGTGCCTGGAGTTCGGGGGTGGTACTAGCGGGAGTTAGCACAGATACGCAGTATTTT,CAWSSGVVLAGVSTDTQYF
.,TRBJ1-1,TRBV30,.,TGTGCCTGGAATGGACAGCCTGACACTGAAGCTTTCTTT,CAWNGQPDTEAFF
TRBD1,TRBJ2-3,TRBV7-2,.,TGTGCCAGCAGCGAAGGACAGGGGGCGGGTACGCAGTATTTT,CASSEGQGAGTQYF
.,TRBJ2-5,TRBV7-2,few,TGTGCCAGCAGCCCGTGGCGACAAGAGACCCAGTACTTC,CASSPWRQETQYF
.,TRBJ2-4,TRBV28,few,TGTGCCAGCAGACCTTCCCTTGCCAAAAACATTCAGTACTTC,CASRPSLAKNIQYF
TRBD1,TRBJ2-1,TRBV29-1,few,TGCAGCGTTCCTCCTACAGGGGGCATCTACAATGAGCAGTTCTTC,CSVPPTGGIYNEQFF
.,TRBJ1-1,TRBV4-1,.,TGCGCCAGCAGCCAAGATGGCAGGAACACTGAAGCTTTCTTT,CASSQDGRNTEAFF
.,TRBJ2-1,TRBV7-2,few,TGTGCCAGCAGCCTACTGGGTTCCAATGAGCAGTTCTTC,CASSLLGSNEQFF
.,TRBJ1-2,TRBV19,once,TGTGCCAGTAGTAGAGGACCGGGATATGGCTACACCTTC,CASSRGPGYGYTF
TRBD1,TRBJ2-2,TRBV9,.,TGTGCCAGCAGCGTACGGGACAGGGCGTCAGTCGGGGAGCTGTTTTTT,CASSVRDRASVGELFF
.,TRBJ2-4,TRBV2,few,TGTGCCAGCAAGGAAAGGGGGAACATTCAGTACTTC,CASKERGNIQYF
TRBD1,TRBJ2-3,TRBV4-2,few,TGTGCCAGCAGCCGGGACAGGGGGTCAGATACGCAGTATTTT,CASSRDRGSDTQYF
TRBD1,TRBJ2-4,TRBV5-1,few,TGCGCCAGCAGCTGGGACAGAAACATTCAGTACTTC,CASSWDRNIQYF